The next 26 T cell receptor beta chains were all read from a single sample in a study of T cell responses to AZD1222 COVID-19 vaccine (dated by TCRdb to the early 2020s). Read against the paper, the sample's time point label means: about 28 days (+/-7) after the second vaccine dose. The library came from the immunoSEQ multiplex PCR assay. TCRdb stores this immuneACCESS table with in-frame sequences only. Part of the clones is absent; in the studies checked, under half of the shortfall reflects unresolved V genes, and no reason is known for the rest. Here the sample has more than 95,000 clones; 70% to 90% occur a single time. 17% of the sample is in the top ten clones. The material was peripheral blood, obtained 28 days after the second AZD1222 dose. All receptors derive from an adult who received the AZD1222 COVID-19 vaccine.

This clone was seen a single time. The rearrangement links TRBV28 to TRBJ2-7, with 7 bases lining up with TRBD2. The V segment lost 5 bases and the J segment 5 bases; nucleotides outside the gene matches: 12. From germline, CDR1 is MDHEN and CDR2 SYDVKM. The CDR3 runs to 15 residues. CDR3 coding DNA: TGTGCCAGCAGTCCATCCAGCGGGAAAGTCGACGAGCAGTACTTC. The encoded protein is CASSPSSGKVDEQYF.

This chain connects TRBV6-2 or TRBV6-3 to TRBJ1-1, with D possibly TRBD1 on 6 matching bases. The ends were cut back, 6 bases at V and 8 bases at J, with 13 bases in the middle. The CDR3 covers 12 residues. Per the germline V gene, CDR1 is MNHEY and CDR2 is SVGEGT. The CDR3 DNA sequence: TGTGCCAGCAGCATACAGGGCATAGAAGCTTTCTTT. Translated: CASSIQGIEAFF.

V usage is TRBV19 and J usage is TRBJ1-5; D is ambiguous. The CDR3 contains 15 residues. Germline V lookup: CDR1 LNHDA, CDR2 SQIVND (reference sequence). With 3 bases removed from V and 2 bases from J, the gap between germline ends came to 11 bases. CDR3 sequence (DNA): TGTGCCAGTAGTATTTACGGGTATCGCAATCAGCCCCAGCATTTT. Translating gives CASSIYGYRNQPQHF.

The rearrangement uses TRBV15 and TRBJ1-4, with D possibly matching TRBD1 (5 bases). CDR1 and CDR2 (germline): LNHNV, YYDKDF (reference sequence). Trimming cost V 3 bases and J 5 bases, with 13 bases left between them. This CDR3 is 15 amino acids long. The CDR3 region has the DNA TGTGCCACCAGCAGTAACCGGGACCTCAATGAAAAACTGTTTTTT. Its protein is CATSSNRDLNEKLFF.

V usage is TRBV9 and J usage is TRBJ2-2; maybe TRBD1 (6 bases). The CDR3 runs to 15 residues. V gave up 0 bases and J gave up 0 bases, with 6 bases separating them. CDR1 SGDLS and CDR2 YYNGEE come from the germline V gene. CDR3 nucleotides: TGTGCCAGCAGCGTAGGGACAGCGAACACCGGGGAGCTGTTTTTT. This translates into CASSVGTANTGELFF.

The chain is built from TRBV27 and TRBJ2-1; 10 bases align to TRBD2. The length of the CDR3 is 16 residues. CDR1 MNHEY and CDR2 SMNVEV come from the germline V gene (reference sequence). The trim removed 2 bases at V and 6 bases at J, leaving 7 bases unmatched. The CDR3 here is CASSLSGLAGVNEQFF. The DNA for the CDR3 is TGTGCCAGCAGTTTAAGCGGTCTAGCGGGAGTCAATGAGCAGTTCTTC.

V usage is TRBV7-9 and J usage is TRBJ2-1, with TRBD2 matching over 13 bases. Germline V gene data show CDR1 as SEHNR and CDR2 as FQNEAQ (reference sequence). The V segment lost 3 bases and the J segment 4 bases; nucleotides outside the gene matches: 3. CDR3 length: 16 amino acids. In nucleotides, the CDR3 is TGTGCCAGCAGCTTCCGACTAGCGGGGGGTTACAATGAGCAGTTCTTC. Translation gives CASSFRLAGGYNEQFF.

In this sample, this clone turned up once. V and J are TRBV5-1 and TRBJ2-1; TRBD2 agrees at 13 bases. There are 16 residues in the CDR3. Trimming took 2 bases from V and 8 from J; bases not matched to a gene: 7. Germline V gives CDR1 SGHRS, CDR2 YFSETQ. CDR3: CASSFDGTSGVHEQFF. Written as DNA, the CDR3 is TGCGCCAGCAGCTTTGACGGGACTAGCGGGGTCCATGAGCAGTTCTTC.

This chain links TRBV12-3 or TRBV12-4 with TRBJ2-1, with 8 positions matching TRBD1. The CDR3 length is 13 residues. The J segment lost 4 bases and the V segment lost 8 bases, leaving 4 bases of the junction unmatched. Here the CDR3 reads CASAGGAYNEQFF. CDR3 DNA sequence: TGTGCCAGCGCAGGGGGCGCATACAATGAGCAGTTCTTC.

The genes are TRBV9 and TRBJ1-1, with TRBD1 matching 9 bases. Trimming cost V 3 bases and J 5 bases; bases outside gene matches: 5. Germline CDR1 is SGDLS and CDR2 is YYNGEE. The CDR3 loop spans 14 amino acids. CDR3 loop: CASSAQGAGTEAFF. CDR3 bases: TGTGCCAGCAGCGCACAGGGGGCCGGGACTGAAGCTTTCTTT.

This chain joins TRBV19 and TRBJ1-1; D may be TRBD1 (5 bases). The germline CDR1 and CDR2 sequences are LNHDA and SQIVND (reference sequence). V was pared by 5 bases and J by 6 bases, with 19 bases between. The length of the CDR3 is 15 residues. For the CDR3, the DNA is TGTGCCAGTAGTCGATCCTACCAGGGTGGGTCTGAAGCTTTCTTT. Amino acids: CASSRSYQGGSEAFF. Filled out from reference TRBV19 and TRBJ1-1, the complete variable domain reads DGGITQSPKYLFRKEGQNVTLSCEQNLNHDAMYWYRQDPGQGLRLIYYSQIVNDFQKGDIAEGYSVSREKKESFPLTVTSAQKNPTAFYLCASSRSYQGGSEAFFGQGTRLTVV.

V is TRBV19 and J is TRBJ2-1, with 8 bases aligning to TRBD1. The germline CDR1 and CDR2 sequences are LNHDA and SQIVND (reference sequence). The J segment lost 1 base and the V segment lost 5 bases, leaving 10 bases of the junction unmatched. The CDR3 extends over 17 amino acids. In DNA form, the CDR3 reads TGTGCCAGTAGTCTCGGGACAGGTTGGAGTTCCTACAATGAGCAGTTCTTC. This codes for CASSLGTGWSSYNEQFF. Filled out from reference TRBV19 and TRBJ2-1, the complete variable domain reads DGGITQSPKYLFRKEGQNVTLSCEQNLNHDAMYWYRQDPGQGLRLIYYSQIVNDFQKGDIAEGYSVSREKKESFPLTVTSAQKNPTAFYLCASSLGTGWSSYNEQFFGPGTRLTVL.

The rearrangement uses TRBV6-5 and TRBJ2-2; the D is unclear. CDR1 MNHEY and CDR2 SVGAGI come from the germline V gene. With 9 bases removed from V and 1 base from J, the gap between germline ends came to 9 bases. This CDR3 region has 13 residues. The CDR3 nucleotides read TGTGCCAGTAGACGGAAGAACACCGGGGAGCTGTTTTTT. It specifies CASRRKNTGELFF.

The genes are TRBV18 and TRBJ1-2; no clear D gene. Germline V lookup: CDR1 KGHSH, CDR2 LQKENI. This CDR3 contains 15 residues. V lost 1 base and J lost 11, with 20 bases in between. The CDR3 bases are TGTGCCAGCTCACCACTTTCAAAGGATCTCGGCTCGTACACCTTC. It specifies CASSPLSKDLGSYTF.

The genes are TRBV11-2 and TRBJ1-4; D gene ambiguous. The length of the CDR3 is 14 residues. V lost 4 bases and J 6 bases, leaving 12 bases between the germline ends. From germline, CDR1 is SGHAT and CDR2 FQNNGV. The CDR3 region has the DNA TGTGCCAGCAGCTCCAGTAGTCTCGATGAAAAACTGTTTTTT. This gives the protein CASSSSSLDEKLFF. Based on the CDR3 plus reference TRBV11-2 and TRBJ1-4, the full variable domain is EAGVAQSPRYKIIEKRQSVAFWCNPISGHATLYWYQQILGQGPKLLIQFQNNGVVDDSQLPKDRFSAERLKGVDSTLKIQPAKLEDSAVYLCASSSSSLDEKLFFGSGTQLSVL.

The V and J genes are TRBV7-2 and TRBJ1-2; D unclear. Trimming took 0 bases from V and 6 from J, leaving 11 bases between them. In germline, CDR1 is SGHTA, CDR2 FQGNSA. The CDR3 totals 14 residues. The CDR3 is CASSLASWGDGYTF. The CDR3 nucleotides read TGTGCCAGCAGCTTAGCGTCGTGGGGAGATGGCTACACCTTC.

The CDR3 sequence is CASSLWERGSYEQYF. The CDR3, as DNA: TGTGCCAGCAGTTTGTGGGAGCGGGGCTCCTACGAGCAGTACTTC. V and J are TRBV28 and TRBJ2-7; 7 positions agree with TRBD2. This CDR3 comprises 15 residues. The ends lost 3 bases at V and 0 bases at J; junction bases unmatched: 5. The germline V gene encodes CDR1 MDHEN and CDR2 SYDVKM.

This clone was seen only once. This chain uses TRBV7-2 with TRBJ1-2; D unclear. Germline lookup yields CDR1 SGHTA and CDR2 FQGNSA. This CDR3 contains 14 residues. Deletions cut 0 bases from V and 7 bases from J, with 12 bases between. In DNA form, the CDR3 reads TGTGCCAGCAGCTTAGCCACAGCCTCCTCTGGCTACACCTTC. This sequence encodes CASSLATASSGYTF.

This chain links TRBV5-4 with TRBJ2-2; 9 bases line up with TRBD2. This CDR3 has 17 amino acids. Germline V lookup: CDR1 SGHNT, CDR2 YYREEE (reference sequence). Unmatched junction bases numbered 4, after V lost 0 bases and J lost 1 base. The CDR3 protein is CASSLGPSGVNTGELFF. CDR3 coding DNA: TGTGCCAGCAGCTTGGGCCCTAGCGGGGTGAACACCGGGGAGCTGTTTTTT.

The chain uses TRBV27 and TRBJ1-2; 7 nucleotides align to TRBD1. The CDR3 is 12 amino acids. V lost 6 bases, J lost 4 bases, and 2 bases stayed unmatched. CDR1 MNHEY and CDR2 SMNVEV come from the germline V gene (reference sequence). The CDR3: CASSSGGYGYTF. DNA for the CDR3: TGTGCCAGCAGCTCAGGGGGCTATGGCTACACCTTC.

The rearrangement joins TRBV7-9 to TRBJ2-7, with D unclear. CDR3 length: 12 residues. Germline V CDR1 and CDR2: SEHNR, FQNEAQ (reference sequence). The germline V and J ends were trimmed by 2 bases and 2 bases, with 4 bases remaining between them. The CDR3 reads CASSLHAYEQYF. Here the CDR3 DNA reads TGTGCCAGCAGCTTACACGCCTACGAGCAGTACTTC.

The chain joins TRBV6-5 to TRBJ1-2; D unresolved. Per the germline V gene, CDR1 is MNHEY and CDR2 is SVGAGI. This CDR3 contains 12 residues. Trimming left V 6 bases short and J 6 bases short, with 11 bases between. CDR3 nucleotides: TGTGCCAGCAGGGGCGGAGGCGATGGCTACACCTTC. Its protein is CASRGGGDGYTF.

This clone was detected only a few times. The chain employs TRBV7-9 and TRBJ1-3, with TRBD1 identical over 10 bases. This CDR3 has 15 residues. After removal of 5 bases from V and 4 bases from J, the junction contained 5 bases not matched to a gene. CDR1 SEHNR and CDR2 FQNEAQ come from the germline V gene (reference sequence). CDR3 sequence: CASSLRTGGGNTIYF. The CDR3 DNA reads TGTGCCAGCAGCCTACGGACAGGGGGAGGAAACACCATATATTTT.

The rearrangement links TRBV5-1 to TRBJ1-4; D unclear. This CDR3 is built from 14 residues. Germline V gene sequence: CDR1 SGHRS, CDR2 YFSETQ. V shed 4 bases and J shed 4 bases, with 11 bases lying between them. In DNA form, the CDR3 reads TGCGCCAGCAGCCCGACGGGCAATAATGAAAAACTGTTTTTT. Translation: CASSPTGNNEKLFF. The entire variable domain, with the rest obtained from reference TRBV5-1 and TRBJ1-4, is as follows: KAGVTQTPRYLIKTRGQQVTLSCSPISGHRSVSWYQQTPGQGLQFLFEYFSETQRNKGNFPGRFSGRQFSNSRSEMNVSTLELGDSALYLCASSPTGNNEKLFFGSGTQLSVL.

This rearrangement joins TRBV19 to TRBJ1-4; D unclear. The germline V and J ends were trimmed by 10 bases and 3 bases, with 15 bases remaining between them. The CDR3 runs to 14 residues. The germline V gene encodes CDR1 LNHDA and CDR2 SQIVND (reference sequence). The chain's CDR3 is CATATLAANEKLFF. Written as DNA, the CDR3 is TGTGCCACCGCCACCCTCGCGGCTAATGAAAAACTGTTTTTT.

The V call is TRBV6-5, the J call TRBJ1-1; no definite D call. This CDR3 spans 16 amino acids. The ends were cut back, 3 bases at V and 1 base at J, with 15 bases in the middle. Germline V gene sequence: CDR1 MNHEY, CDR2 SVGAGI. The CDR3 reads CASSYGAVPRNTEAFF. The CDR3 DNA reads TGTGCCAGCAGTTATGGTGCCGTCCCTAGGAACACTGAAGCTTTCTTT.